This T cell receptor beta chain was sequenced for a study of shared clonotypes between healthy human individuals (dated by TCRdb to the early 2020s). About the full investigation: Three men and a couple of women, aged 18 to 49 years, made up the cohort. Per donor, three plates each were used for CD4 naive and CD4 memory, two for CD8 naive, and one for CD8 memory. Each donor's leukapheresis produced roughly between roughly 0.94 and 9.5 billion PBMCs. Libraries were prepared and TCR repertoires were sequenced by different laboratories using diverse techniques, in order to increase sequencing depth and limit assay-specific biases. Blood TCR repertoires of five healthy adults were deeply sequenced to estimate repertoire size and the extent of clonotype sharing between individuals.

Paper-wide results and their limitations: Higher generation probabilities were observed for clonotypes shared by all four sorted-subset donors than for non-shared clonotypes. Sharing across a few donors was observed for about 5% of naive CD4, 3% to 3.5% of naive CD8, around 2.5% of memory CD4, and about 0.4% of memory CD8 clonotypes. The genetic and exposure-history diversity represented was limited by the small number of donors. Naive subsets generally had larger estimated clonotype richness than memory subsets did. Even with the large sequencing depth, rarefaction of the sorted-subset datasets indicated that sequencing was incomplete. Sampling was limited to blood, and TCR repertoires in tissue likely differ from TCR repertoires in blood. Pairwise subsampling led to the expectation that sequencing depth would affect the degree of clonotype sharing among donors.

This clone was picked up a small number of times. What this receptor recognizes is not known. The input lacks base qualities; no much larger clone sits a single base away. V ends up 4 bases short and J 3 bases short, with an unmatched junction base count of 4. Its CDR3 holds 16 amino acids, cysteine through phenylalanine. Only the CDR3 DNA is retained, 48 bases long and in frame from the first base. According to the germline V gene, CDR1 reads SGHRS and CDR2 reads YFSETQ. The donors were healthy, HIV-negative adults who had no recently reported acute infections or vaccinations. Only Caucasian adults living in Nashville, Tennessee, USA were represented among the donors. CD4+ T cells were enriched by magnetic negative selection; naive cells were then positively selected on CD45RA, and the negative fraction formed the memory subset. After blood collection by leukapheresis, PBMCs were isolated using Ficoll-Histopaque density gradient centrifugation and then cryopreserved in the vapor phase of liquid nitrogen. Analytical flow cytometry was used to check the purity and quantity of every magnetically sorted T cell population. Each sorted fraction had its genomic DNA isolated and then quantified by UV absorbance on a Nanodrop 2000c.

TCR CDR3 regions were amplified from genomic DNA by multiplex PCR using the deep immunoSEQ assay. Extracted genomic DNA from each cell subset was spread evenly across all wells of several immunoSEQ 96-well plates, with each plate serving as a replicate. For sorted subsets, around 200 ng genomic DNA, equal to some 30,000 T cell genomes, was loaded into each replicate PCR. Purified libraries were measured with a Qubit 3.0 fluorometer, size-checked on a Bioanalyzer 2100, and measured again with the KAPA Library Quantification kit. Each immunoSEQ 96-well plate was sequenced on its own single-read 150-cycle Illumina NextSeq 550 flow cell. The paper's data handling went like this. Because the immunoSEQ output included only junctional sequences and no quality scores, the filtering could not be the same as the filtering used for full-length reads. Sequences were annotated with PyIR, a Python wrapper for IgBLAST v1.9, using IMGT germline references to assign V/J genes and CDR3. Reads were removed for weak V/J assignments (E-value above 1e-6), missing CDR3, stop codons, out-of-frame junctions, or ambiguous translated residues. V3J clonotypes were defined by identical inferred V gene, J gene, and CDR3 amino acid sequence. The percentage overlap between two repertoires was calculated by dividing the number of shared unique clonotypes by the size of the smaller repertoire. Three approaches were used to assess repertoire richness: RTK rarefaction, the Chao1 estimator, and Recon v2.1 estimates of unobserved clonotypes. For all TCRbeta clonotypes obtained by the gDNA method from a handful of donors, generation probabilities were computed with OLGA. TCRdb retrieved this table from immuneACCESS and kept in-frame rearrangements only. Not all clones are present; in checked studies, unresolved V genes account for under half, and no reason is known for the remainder. The V and J calls and clone size come from that table; D and trimming were worked out from the DNA. The sample has roughly 2.2 million clones on record, more than 80% of them singletons. Clones ranked in the top ten supply under 0.45% of the sample.

The clonotype comes from a man younger than 35 in good health. Some clones in this sample may be carry-over from other donors' samples. The V and J genes are TRBV5-1 and TRBJ2-5, with 15 central nucleotides matching TRBD2. Sequenced material: naive CD4+ T cells from PBMCs. The meaning of the sample's cell subset or site label: CD45RA+ positively selected. The CDR3 protein: CASSRRTSGREETQYF. The nucleotide sequence is given as TGCGCCAGCAGCCGTAGGACTAGCGGGAGGGAAGAGACCCAGTACTTC.